This record covers a single TCR beta chain. Antigen: not known. This entry is derived from a study of human T cells and chemical hapten exposure. Study summary: Patients had diphenylcyclopropenone applied to the scalp weekly throughout the approximately 22-week study. Patch testing was performed with 0.01% DPC on the upper back, with reading at 6 days. Small discrepancies in pooled library volume mainly accounted for the varying TCR yields per sample. Findings and limits, study-wide: No shift was seen in TCRs above 1 in 1000 frequency with DPC sensitization.

Time point specified: patch test 3, about 24 weeks after DPC sensitization. The treatment is: therapeutic diphenylcyclopropenone sensitization with weekly scalp DPC. Unfractionated whole blood served as the source for total RNA extraction. With 3 bases removed from V and 7 bases from J, the gap between germline ends came to 16 bases. CDR3 length: 15 amino acids. Via MiXCR, TCRdb re-called the RACE reads, giving one row per CDR3 protein. Here the sample spans almost 40,000 distinct CDR3 sequences, over 7.5% being singletons. The receptor was isolated from a man in his fifties or sixties with alopecia areata. Some clones in this sample may be carry-over from other donors' samples. The chain employs TRBV12-3 or TRBV12-4 and TRBJ2-1, with D hard to call. Sequencing was performed on whole blood, taken in connection with sensitization to the hapten diphenylcyclopropenone (DPC). CDR3 in DNA: TGTGCCAGCAGTTTTGGCCGAATCCCAGCTAATGAGCAGTTCTTC. This encodes CASSFGRIPANEQFF.